Given below is one TCR beta chain in context. The authors ran a second PCR of 7 to 11 cycles using a sample-barcoded 5' primer and a J-beta primer mix. Every cDNA was tagged by a template-switch adaptor with 12 random nucleotides. TCRdb reanalysed the 5' RACE reads using MiXCR and keeps one entry per CDR3 protein. Here the sample spans about 800,000 distinct CDR3 sequences, roughly 64% being singletons. The data originate from a study of blood T cells in healthy people across ages. Per sample, extraction of total RNA gave at least 5.5 micrograms in every case. The germline V gene encodes CDR1 SQVTM and CDR2 ANQGSEA. This CDR3 is 13 amino acids long. The germline V and J ends were trimmed by 8 bases and 7 bases, with 18 bases remaining between them.

This sequence joins TRBV29-1 and TRBJ2-1, with a tentative D call TRBD1 (5 bases). The sample consisted of blood. The receptor was derived from a man younger than 45 in good health. The CDR3 bases are TGCAGCTCAAGACCCACAGGTGGGAATGAGCAGTTCTTC. Translating it yields CSSRPTGGNEQFF.